This T cell receptor (beta chain) was retrieved from a study of sequential checkpoint blockade in melanoma. About the study: Randomization was 1:1 between first-line nivolumab→ipilimumab and ipilimumab→nivolumab. Maintenance nivolumab came after either treatment sequence.

As to treatment: randomized to nivolumab then ipilimumab (arm A) or the reverse (arm B). Patients had received no earlier DNA-damaging chemotherapy. The germline CDR1 and CDR2 sequences are SGHNT and YYREEE (reference sequence). The junction had 11 bases not matched to a gene; V was cut back by 4 bases and J by 5 bases. The CDR3 sequence is 16 residues long. Assay used: immunoSEQ multiplex PCR; TCRdb lists only in-frame clones, some missing. The sample lists about 22,000 clones; around 70% were seen once. The source is a human donor with melanoma. The rearrangement uses TRBV5-4 and TRBJ2-1; the match to TRBD2 covers 8 bases. The specimen was CD8+ T cells sorted from blood (inferred from file names), collected from a patient given nivolumab and ipilimumab in sequence. Written as DNA, the CDR3 is TGTGCCAGCAGCGCACTAGCGGTACCTGATAACAATGAGCAGTTCTTC. As protein: CASSALAVPDNNEQFF.